This T cell receptor (beta chain) is drawn from a study of CD8+CD57+ T cells in acquired aplastic anemia. At the level of the study: Across the sorted CD4+ and CD8+ cells, DNA amounts averaged roughly 3.5 ug. Healthy donors yielded roughly 9.9 million CD4+ cell reads on average.

V lost 5 bases to trimming and J lost 6 bases, with 18 bases between them. Germline V CDR1 and CDR2: MGHDK, SYGVNS. This CDR3 has 15 amino acids. This clonotype has just a few counts. The antigen is undetermined. For CDR3 and TCR beta VDJ profiling, genomic DNA was the template used. TCRdb re-derived calls from the reads in MiXCR, one entry per CDR3 protein. The sample includes roughly 58,000 distinct CDR3 sequences, about 50% of them seen just once. General study results and limits: Patients had around 30 CD8+ CDR3 sequences in common with controls (the shared set).

The sequenced material came from sorted CD4+, CD8+, or CD8+CD57+ T cells (not recorded which) from PBMCs. The chain is built from TRBV25-1 and TRBJ2-3; possibly TRBD2 for D (5 bases). This TCR derives from a human donor in good health, serving as a control. Here the CDR3 reads CASSTVSTRGDTQYF. The CDR3 bases are TGTGCCAGCAGTACTGTCAGCACACGAGGGGATACGCAGTATTTT.